The 20 T cell receptor beta chains reported below all come from one sample, sequenced in a study of blood T cell repertoires in COVID-19. Profiled with immunoSEQ multiplex PCR; TCRdb holds only in-frame clones, not every one. The table records around 280,000 clones, roughly 86% of them present only once. The sequencing input was peripheral blood. These receptors all come from a woman aged 25-40 years with COVID-19, enrolled during active disease.

This rearrangement joins TRBV19 to TRBJ1-2; 7 nucleotides match TRBD1. J gave up 1 base and V 5 bases, and 10 bases lay outside the gene matches. This CDR3 region has 16 residues. Germline CDR1 and CDR2: LNHDA and SQIVND (reference sequence). The CDR3 sequence: CASSSWGTAFNYGYTF. DNA of the CDR3: TGTGCCAGTAGTTCCTGGGGGACAGCTTTTAACTATGGCTACACCTTC.

The genes are TRBV4-1 and TRBJ1-3; 7 nucleotides match TRBD1. V was clipped by 3 bases and J by 9 bases; unmatched bases: 17. This CDR3 has 17 residues. Per germline, CDR1 MGHRA and CDR2 YSYEKL. CDR3: CASSHQGPGTAGSTIYF. The CDR3 nucleotides are TGCGCCAGCAGCCATCAAGGTCCGGGGACAGCCGGTAGCACCATATATTTT.

This chain connects TRBV27 to TRBJ1-1; possibly TRBD1 for D (5 bases). Trimming shortened V by 3 bases and J by 6 bases, and 20 bases separated the two germline ends. The CDR3 has 16 amino acids. Germline assignment: CDR1 MNHEY and CDR2 SMNVEV (reference sequence). The CDR3 region has the DNA TGTGCCAGCAGTTTGAATCAGGGAGGTAGTGGGGCTGAAGCTTTCTTT. Protein product: CASSLNQGGSGAEAFF.

The chain joins TRBV3-1 (or the pseudogene TRBV3-2) to TRBJ1-2; D unresolved. The CDR3 spans 14 residues. CDR1 and CDR2 (germline): LGHDT, YNNKEL (reference sequence). V was cut by 0 bases and J by 3 bases, with 8 bases left in between. CDR3 residues: CASSQDARDYGYTF. Here the CDR3 DNA reads TGTGCCAGCAGCCAAGATGCGCGGGACTATGGCTACACCTTC.

The sample holds one count of this clone. The chain carries TRBV4-1 and TRBJ1-2, with D possibly matching TRBD1 (6 bases). Per germline, CDR1 MGHRA and CDR2 YSYEKL. V lost 1 base to trimming and J lost 1 base, with 13 bases between them. The CDR3 consists of 16 residues. The CDR3 coding sequence is TGCGCCAGCAGCCAAGCCGGGACACCTATTAACTATGGCTACACCTTC. Its protein is CASSQAGTPINYGYTF.

This clone was seen a single time. The chain has TRBV21-1 and TRBJ1-2; the table's TRBD1 call for D was not verified on the DNA. TRBV21-1 is a documented pseudogene. The CDR3 consists of 15 residues. The CDR3, as DNA: TGTGCCAGCAGCAAAGGTCACCTCAGTAACTATGGCTACACCTTC. It specifies CASSKGHLSNYGYTF.

The genes are TRBV6-2 or TRBV6-3 and TRBJ1-2; 10 bases are a match to TRBD1. Germline assignment: CDR1 MNHEY and CDR2 SVGEGT. Unmatched junction bases numbered 9, after V lost 5 bases and J lost 0 bases. The CDR3 extends over 17 amino acids. The CDR3 reads CASSPLDRGLSNYGYTF. CDR3 DNA: TGTGCCAGCAGTCCCCTTGACAGGGGGCTCTCTAACTATGGCTACACCTTC.

The rearrangement links TRBV7-6 to TRBJ2-3, with 9 bases lining up with TRBD2. CDR3 length: 16 amino acids. Germline CDR1 is SGHVS and CDR2 is FNYEAQ. V lost 5 bases, J lost 1 base, and 7 bases stayed unmatched. As DNA, the CDR3 is TGTGCCAGCAGCAGGGCATGGACTAGCGGCACAGATACGCAGTATTTT. Encoded protein: CASSRAWTSGTDTQYF.

The sample holds one count of this clone. This CDR3 reads CSAVTGAGNQPQHF. The CDR3 nucleotides read TGCAGCGCTGTTACAGGGGCGGGCAATCAGCCCCAGCATTTT. This chain uses TRBV29-1 with TRBJ1-5, with 7 bases matching TRBD1. The germline V gene encodes CDR1 SQVTM and CDR2 ANQGSEA. The CDR3 spans 14 residues. With V trimmed by 7 bases and J by 2 bases, 8 bases remained unmatched. The full variable domain, its missing parts supplied by reference TRBV29-1 and TRBJ1-5, is SAVISQKPSRDICQRGTSLTIQCQVDSQVTMMFWYRQQPGQSLTLIATANQGSEATYESGFVIDKFPISRPNLTFSTLTVSNMSPEDSSIYLCSAVTGAGNQPQHFGDGTRLSIL.

V gene TRBV3-1 (or the pseudogene TRBV3-2) combines with J gene TRBJ1-3; D is unclear. The CDR3 spans 13 residues. Trimming removed 1 base from V and 4 bases from J, with 5 bases in between. Germline lookup yields CDR1 LGHDT and CDR2 YNNKEL (reference sequence). The CDR3 protein is CASSQVAGNTIYF. CDR3 DNA: TGTGCCAGCAGCCAAGTGGCCGGAAACACCATATATTTT.

The chain recombines TRBV15 with TRBJ1-6; no clear D. CDR1 is LNHNV and CDR2 is YYDKDF in the germline V gene (reference sequence). The CDR3 spans 13 residues. Trimming took 6 bases from V and 8 from J, leaving 11 bases between them. CDR3 in DNA: TGTGCCACCAGTCCTCGGGAATATTCACCCCTCCACTTT. Its protein is CATSPREYSPLHF.

The rearrangement joins TRBV7-9 to TRBJ1-4; a possible D gene is TRBD1 (6 bases). The CDR3 sequence is 14 residues long. The V gene's germline CDR1 is SEHNR and CDR2 FQNEAQ (reference sequence). V was shortened by 5 bases and J by 8 bases, with 15 bases between the two germline ends. CDR3 protein: CASSAGVREEKLFF. The CDR3 DNA follows: TGTGCCAGCAGCGCAGGGGTTAGGGAAGAAAAACTGTTTTTT.

This clone has just a few counts. This chain connects TRBV6-5 to TRBJ1-1; D is undetermined. V was cut by 6 bases and J by 3 bases, with 11 bases left in between. The CDR3 totals 13 residues. Germline V CDR1 and CDR2: MNHEY, SVGAGI. CDR3 DNA sequence: TGTGCCAGCAGAAAACGTGGCTACACTGAAGCTTTCTTT. Translating it yields CASRKRGYTEAFF.

The CDR3 coding sequence is TGCGCCAGCAGTGAAGCGCAGGGGGCGTCGAACACTGAAGCTTTCTTT. It is translated as CASSEAQGASNTEAFF. The chain joins TRBV10-1 to TRBJ1-1; 8 bases are a match to TRBD1. Germline CDR1 WNHNN, CDR2 SYGVQD (reference sequence). This CDR3 comprises 16 residues. After removal of 3 bases from V and 1 base from J, the junction contained 7 bases not matched to a gene.

This rearrangement joins TRBV2 to TRBJ1-6; D might be TRBD1 (6 bases). Germline assignment: CDR1 SNHLY and CDR2 FYNNEI. The CDR3 spans 15 residues. The V end lost 7 bases, the J end lost 11 bases, and 21 bases lay between the germline ends. The CDR3: CASIPKGVGNPPLHF. The CDR3 bases are TGTGCCAGCATCCCCAAGGGGGTGGGGAATCCACCCCTCCACTTT.

The rearrangement uses TRBV28 and TRBJ2-7; 7 nucleotides agree with TRBD1. V trimming: 2 bases; J trimming: 1 base; junction bases outside the gene matches: 5. The germline gives CDR1 MDHEN, CDR2 SYDVKM. CDR3 size: 15 residues. The CDR3 DNA reads TGTGCCAGCAGTTTACCAGGGGGTGGGTCCTACGAGCAGTACTTC. This encodes CASSLPGGGSYEQYF.

The rearrangement uses TRBV28 and TRBJ2-7; TRBD2 is a possible D gene (5 bases). CDR1 and CDR2 from the germline V gene are MDHEN and SYDVKM. There are 14 residues in the CDR3. The germline V and J ends were trimmed by 6 bases and 5 bases, with 17 bases remaining between them. In nucleotides, the CDR3 is TGTGCCAGCAGGCCGTGGGGAGAAAACCACGAGCAGTACTTC. It yields the protein CASRPWGENHEQYF.

The V call is TRBV11-3, the J call TRBJ1-1, with 9 bases that match TRBD1. The CDR3 has 12 amino acids. Germline trimming cut 4 bases from V and 9 bases from J; bases unmatched to any gene: 3. CDR1 and CDR2 (germline): SGHNT, YENEEA. The CDR3 DNA follows: TGTGCCAGCAGCTCCGGACAGGGGAAAGCTTTCTTT. Its protein product is CASSSGQGKAFF.

CDR3 bases: TGTGCCACCTCCGGGACAGGGGCCTACGAGCAGTACTTC. This sequence encodes CATSGTGAYEQYF. The chain recombines TRBV2 with TRBJ2-7, with 10 nucleotides matching TRBD1. Germline V gene lookup returns CDR1 SNHLY and CDR2 FYNNEI. The V gene end was trimmed by 10 bases and the J gene end by 2 bases; junction bases not matched to a gene: 5. There are 13 residues in the CDR3.

This chain joins TRBV2 and TRBJ1-2, with a weak D call TRBD1 (6 bases). The CDR3 is 14 amino acids. The V end was cut by 11 bases, the J end by 6 bases, with 22 bases between. In germline, CDR1 is SNHLY, CDR2 FYNNEI. For the CDR3, the DNA is TGTGCCCGACAGGAGGTCTTTAGGACGGATGGCTACACCTTC. This encodes CARQEVFRTDGYTF. The variable domain in full, with the rest retrieved from reference TRBV2 and TRBJ1-2, is EPEVTQTPSHQVTQMGQEVILRCVPISNHLYFYWYRQILGQKVEFLVSFYNNEISEKSEIFDDQFSVERPDGSNFTLKIRSTKLEDSAMYFCARQEVFRTDGYTFGSGTRLTVV.